Below, 20 T cell receptor beta chains from the same sample are listed, as sequenced in a study of T cells in Graves' hyperthyroidism and ophthalmopathy. Amplified regions were TCR beta CDR3 sequences from RNA transcripts. The HTBI set primed first-round TCR CDR3 RT-PCR. TCRdb recomputed calls from the multiplex PCR reads with MiXCR, one row per CDR3 protein. The profile covers approximately 640,000 distinct CDR3 sequences, with roughly 46% appearing a single time and approximately 6.8% taken by the ten largest. The material sequenced was peripheral blood or thyroid tissue (not recorded which). These receptors all stem from an adult man with Graves' disease, either hyperthyroidism or ophthalmopathy (not recorded which).

The chain carries TRBV7-9 and TRBJ2-7, with 10 bases fitting TRBD2. CDR3 size: 17 residues. CDR1 and CDR2 from the germline V gene are SEHNR and FQNEAQ (reference sequence). After removal of 6 bases from V and 0 bases from J, the junction contained 11 bases not matched to a gene. In DNA, the CDR3 is TGTGCCAGCAGTTACTCGACACTAGCGGGGAACTCCTACGAGCAGTACTTC. Amino acids: CASSYSTLAGNSYEQYF. The full variable domain, with the rest looked up from reference TRBV7-9 and TRBJ2-7, is DTGVSQNPRHKITKRGQNVTFRCDPISEHNRLYWYRQTLGQGPEFLTYFQNEAQLEKSRLLSDRFSAERPKGSFSTLEIQRTEQGDSAMYLCASSYSTLAGNSYEQYFGPGTRLTVT.

A remark on this clonotype: This clone may be a read error of a much larger clone one base away. The CDR3 does not end in the conserved phenylalanine or tryptophan, so this is likely a read error. This rearrangement joins TRBV6-1 to TRBJ1-6; no clear D gene. Germline CDR1 and CDR2: MNHNS and SASEGT. Trimming pared 5 bases from V and 7 bases from J, leaving 12 bases between. This CDR3 contains 14 residues. CDR3 in amino acids: CASSQVGVNSPLHC. CDR3 in DNA: TGTGCCAGCAGTCAAGTTGGGGTAAATTCACCCCTCCACTGT.

This clonotype was counted ten times or more. The rearrangement joins TRBV10-3 to TRBJ2-7, with a tentative D call TRBD1 (6 bases). The V and J ends lost 7 bases and 5 bases respectively, with 12 bases between them. The CDR3 is 12 amino acids. Germline V gene data show CDR1 as ENHRY and CDR2 as SYGVKD. The CDR3 nucleotides are TGTGCCATCAAACAGGGTAGTCACGAGCAGTACTTC. This codes for CAIKQGSHEQYF.

This clonotype showed up just a few times. The V call is TRBV5-1, the J call TRBJ1-1; D ambiguous. Germline CDR1 reads SGHRS; CDR2 reads YFSETQ. V lost 1 base and J lost 4, with 11 bases in between. This CDR3 is built from 14 residues. The CDR3 reads CASSLISHLTEAFF. The CDR3 nucleotides read TGCGCCAGCAGCTTGATCAGCCATCTCACTGAAGCTTTCTTT.

Many counts were recorded for this clonotype. The V call is TRBV7-8, the J call TRBJ1-2, with a weak D call TRBD1 (6 bases). The V gene lost 5 bases and the J gene lost 7 bases, with 17 bases spanning the gap. This CDR3 region has 14 residues. Germline V gene data show CDR1 as SGHVS and CDR2 as FQNEAQ. CDR3 in amino acids: CASSATTGLSGYTF. CDR3 DNA sequence: TGTGCCAGCAGCGCAACAACAGGGTTGTCTGGCTACACCTTC.

As regards this clonotype: A much larger clonotype is one base distant, so this may be a read error. This sequence joins TRBV7-9 and TRBJ2-7; a weak D match, TRBD2 (5 bases). The CDR3 length is 11 residues. The V and J ends lost 10 bases and 6 bases respectively, with 13 bases between them. The germline V gene encodes CDR1 SEHNR and CDR2 FQNEAQ (reference sequence). CDR3 DNA sequence: TGTGCCACCACCCTAGGGAGCGAGCAGTACTTC. Translating gives CATTLGSEQYF. Full variable domain (outside the CDR3, taken from reference TRBV7-9 and TRBJ2-7): DTGVSQNPRHKITKRGQNVTFRCDPISEHNRLYWYRQTLGQGPEFLTYFQNEAQLEKSRLLSDRFSAERPKGSFSTLEIQRTEQGDSAMYLCATTLGSEQYFGPGTRLTVT.

This clonotype appeared once. This chain links TRBV29-1 with TRBJ1-1; tentatively, D is TRBD1 (6 bases). Germline values: CDR1 SQVTM, CDR2 ANQGSEA. V shed 5 bases and J shed 6 bases, with 10 bases lying between them. This CDR3 is built from 11 residues. CDR3 amino acids: CSVWGGSEAFF. CDR3 nucleotides: TGCAGCGTTTGGGGGGGCTCTGAAGCTTTCTTT.

This clonotype was detected a few times. One end of the junction does not line up with germline, which may come from a read error. The genes are TRBV10-3 and TRBJ1-1; a possible D gene is TRBD1 (5 bases). The germline CDR1 and CDR2 sequences are ENHRY and SYGVKD. The CDR3 totals 15 residues. The CDR3 sequence is CASSYRGDGSTEAFF. CDR3 bases: TGTGCCAGCAGTTACCGGGGGGACGGATCCACTGAAGCTTTCTTT.

This clonotype occurred a few times. The chain links TRBV20-1 to TRBJ1-5; D is possibly TRBD1 (5 bases). Trimming pared 3 bases from V and 4 bases from J, leaving 13 bases between. The CDR3 has 14 residues. Looked up from germline, CDR1 is DFQATT and CDR2 is SNEGSKA (reference sequence). In DNA, the CDR3 is TGCAGTGCTAGTTACTTTGGGGGGAATCAGCCCCAGCATTTT. Translation: CSASYFGGNQPQHF.

This clonotype was found a few times. The gene calls are TRBV6-1 and TRBJ2-5, with D perhaps given as TRBD1 or TRBD2 (6 bases each). CDR3 length: 14 residues. V lost 3 bases and J lost 3, with 11 bases in between. CDR1 and CDR2 from the germline V gene are MNHNS and SASEGT. The CDR3 DNA follows: TGTGCCAGCAGTGAGTGGGGGGCCAAAGAGACCCAGTACTTC. As protein: CASSEWGAKETQYF.

This clonotype was recorded at least ten times. The chain couples TRBV20-1 to TRBJ2-5, with a possible D match to TRBD2 (5 bases). The CDR3 totals 15 residues. Deletions cut 1 base from V and 4 bases from J, with 16 bases between. Germline CDR1 reads DFQATT; CDR2 reads SNEGSKA (reference sequence). CDR3 DNA: TGCAGTGCTAGAGCGAGGGTCGGGCGAGCAGAGACCCAGTACTTC. It is translated as CSARARVGRAETQYF.

As to this clonotype: This may be a read error: a much more frequent sequence differs by one nucleotide. V gene TRBV7-6 combines with J gene TRBJ2-5, with 11 bases that match TRBD2. This CDR3 has 16 residues. Germline CDR1 is SGHVS and CDR2 is FNYEAQ. The CDR3 DNA reads as TGTGCCGGCAGCTCCACGGATAGCGGGAGGGCCGAGACCCAGTACTTC. This codes for CAGSSTDSGRAETQYF.

This clonotype was detected a few times. The V and J genes are TRBV2 and TRBJ2-2; D may be TRBD2 (6 bases). CDR1 SNHLY and CDR2 FYNNEI come from the germline V gene. V was clipped by 3 bases and J by 5 bases, with 13 bases between them. The CDR3 has 15 amino acids. CDR3 sequence (DNA): TGTGCCAGCAGTGATGGAGGGCTCGGGACCGGGGAGCTGTTTTTT. It encodes CASSDGGLGTGELFF.

The J gene is TRBJ1-1, the V gene TRBV6-5, with no clear D. The CDR3 runs 13 residues. The germline V gene encodes CDR1 MNHEY and CDR2 SVGAGI. Trimming cost V 4 bases and J 5 bases, with 11 bases left between them. The CDR3 coding sequence is TGTGCCAGCAGTTGGGAGGGAGGGACTGAAGCTTTCTTT. Its protein is CASSWEGGTEAFF.

The chain combines TRBV7-9 with TRBJ1-6; the match to TRBD1 covers 7 bases. This CDR3 has 12 amino acids. V was clipped by 11 bases and J by 8 bases; unmatched bases: 6. Germline CDR1 and CDR2: SEHNR and FQNEAQ (reference sequence). CDR3 nucleotides: TGTGCCGGGACAGACAGCGATTCACCCCTCCACTTT. This gives the protein CAGTDSDSPLHF.

About this clonotype itself: A junction end diverges from the germline sequence, so it may reflect a read error. The chain uses TRBV5-1 and TRBJ1-1; 7 nucleotides align to TRBD1. The CDR3 is 12 amino acids. Germline CDR1 SGHRS, CDR2 YFSETQ. The CDR3 loop reads CASSLSGGETFF. In DNA form, the CDR3 reads TGCGCCAGCAGCTTGTCAGGGGGTGAAACTTTCTTT.

This clonotype was found many times. The chain recombines TRBV2 with TRBJ1-2; a weak D match, TRBD1 (6 bases). CDR1 is SNHLY and CDR2 is FYNNEI in the germline V gene. Trimming left V 2 bases short and J 5 bases short, with 15 bases between. The CDR3 covers 15 residues. CDR3 amino acids: CASSENWGTRYGYTF. CDR3 in DNA: TGTGCCAGCAGTGAAAATTGGGGGACAAGATATGGCTACACCTTC. Full variable domain (outside the CDR3, taken from reference TRBV2 and TRBJ1-2): EPEVTQTPSHQVTQMGQEVILRCVPISNHLYFYWYRQILGQKVEFLVSFYNNEISEKSEIFDDQFSVERPDGSNFTLKIRSTKLEDSAMYFCASSENWGTRYGYTFGSGTRLTVV.

This sequence joins TRBV20-1 and TRBJ1-2; 7 nucleotides align to TRBD1. The CDR3 is 11 amino acids. J was trimmed by 6 bases and V by 5 bases; bases with no gene match: 3. Per the germline V gene, CDR1 is DFQATT and CDR2 is SNEGSKA (reference sequence). In DNA form, the CDR3 reads TGCAGTGCTGACAGGGCTGATGGCTACACCTTC. Encoded protein: CSADRADGYTF.

The J gene is TRBJ2-2, the V gene TRBV9; no clear D. Trimming removed 4 bases at V and 6 bases at J, with 7 bases between. The CDR3 is 12 amino acids. Germline V gene data show CDR1 as SGDLS and CDR2 as YYNGEE. The CDR3 bases are TGTGCCAGCAGCTACGAACCCGGGGAGCTGTTTTTT. The encoded protein is CASSYEPGELFF.

This clonotype has ten or more counts. V gene TRBV25-1 combines with J gene TRBJ1-1, with D hard to call. This CDR3 is 12 amino acids long. Looked up from germline, CDR1 is MGHDK and CDR2 is SYGVNS. V was clipped by 3 bases and J by 2 bases, with 4 bases between them. The CDR3 nucleotides are TGTGCCAGCAGTGACCTCAACACTGAAGCTTTCTTT. Translating gives CASSDLNTEAFF.